Following are 2 T cell receptor beta chains from one sample sequenced in a study of PD-1 blockade in classical Hodgkin lymphoma. The assay was immunoSEQ multiplex PCR, and TCRdb's table has in-frame clones only and misses some. The sample shows fewer than 90,000 clones, over 90% of them seen only once. As for time point: newly diagnosed, previously untreated cHL patient sample. The specimen sequenced was peripheral blood mononuclear cells (PBMCs). The receptor set was obtained from a human donor with classical Hodgkin lymphoma.

The rearrangement uses TRBV7-9 and TRBJ2-7; TRBD2 agrees at 10 bases. The CDR3 extends over 15 amino acids. Germline V gene lookup returns CDR1 SEHNR and CDR2 FQNEAQ (reference sequence). After removal of 4 bases from V and 6 bases from J, the junction contained 9 bases not matched to a gene. In nucleotides, the CDR3 is TGTGCCAGCAGCTCATCAGCGGGGGGGCTTGGCGAGCAGTACTTC. Residues: CASSSSAGGLGEQYF.

The rearrangement uses TRBV11-2 and TRBJ1-1; no reliable D call. Deletions cut 2 bases from V and 8 bases from J, with 12 bases between. In germline, CDR1 is SGHAT, CDR2 FQNNGV. The CDR3 spans 13 residues. CDR3 DNA sequence: TGTGCCAGCAGCTTATTGTCTCTCGGGGAAGCTTTCTTT. This codes for CASSLLSLGEAFF. Together with reference TRBV11-2 and TRBJ1-1, the CDR3 gives the full variable domain: EAGVAQSPRYKIIEKRQSVAFWCNPISGHATLYWYQQILGQGPKLLIQFQNNGVVDDSQLPKDRFSAERLKGVDSTLKIQPAKLEDSAVYLCASSLLSLGEAFFGQGTRLTVV.